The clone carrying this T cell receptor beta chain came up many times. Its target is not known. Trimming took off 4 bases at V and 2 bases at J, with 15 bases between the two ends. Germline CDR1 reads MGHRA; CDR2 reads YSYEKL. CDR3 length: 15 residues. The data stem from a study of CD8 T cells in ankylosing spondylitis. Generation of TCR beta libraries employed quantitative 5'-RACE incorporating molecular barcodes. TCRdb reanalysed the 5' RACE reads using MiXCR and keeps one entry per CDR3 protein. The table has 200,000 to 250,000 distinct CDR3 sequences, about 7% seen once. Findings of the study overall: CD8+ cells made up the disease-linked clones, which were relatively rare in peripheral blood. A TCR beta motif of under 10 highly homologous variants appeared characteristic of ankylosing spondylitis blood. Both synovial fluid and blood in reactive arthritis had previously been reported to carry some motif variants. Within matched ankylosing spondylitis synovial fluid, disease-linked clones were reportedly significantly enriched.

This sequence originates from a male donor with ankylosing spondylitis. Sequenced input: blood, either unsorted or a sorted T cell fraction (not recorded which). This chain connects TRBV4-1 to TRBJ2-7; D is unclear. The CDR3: CASSLLGSPPYEQYF. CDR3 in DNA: TGCGCCAGCAGCCTTCTCGGGTCGCCTCCCTACGAGCAGTACTTC.